This TCR delta chain was found in a study of γδ T cells in repeated Plasmodium falciparum infection. TCRdb re-processed the multiplex PCR reads via CATT. The top ten hold roughly 15% of the sample, which has approximately 53,000 delta-chain clones, roughly 1.8% seen once. The sample holds a few counts of this clone. A far larger clone lies a single base away; this is likely a read error. This sample also contains other DNA sequences that code for the same CDR3. Bulk repertoires came from Vgamma9/Vdelta2+ or Vdelta2-negative gammadelta T cells flow-sorted from PBMC. This CDR3 has 18 amino acids. The germline CDR1 and CDR2 sequences are TSWWSYY and QGS.

The receptor's source is a pool of human donors (malaria-infected and uninfected, not separated). No J gene call was made, and the V gene is TRDV1; TRDD3, the table's D call, lacks a check against the DNA. Sample: gamma-delta T cells from blood. The CDR3 here is CALGELTLRRYAVRPLIF. The CDR3 DNA reads as TGTGCTCTTGGGGAACTTACCCTACGGCGCTACGCAGTCAGACCCCTGATCTTC.